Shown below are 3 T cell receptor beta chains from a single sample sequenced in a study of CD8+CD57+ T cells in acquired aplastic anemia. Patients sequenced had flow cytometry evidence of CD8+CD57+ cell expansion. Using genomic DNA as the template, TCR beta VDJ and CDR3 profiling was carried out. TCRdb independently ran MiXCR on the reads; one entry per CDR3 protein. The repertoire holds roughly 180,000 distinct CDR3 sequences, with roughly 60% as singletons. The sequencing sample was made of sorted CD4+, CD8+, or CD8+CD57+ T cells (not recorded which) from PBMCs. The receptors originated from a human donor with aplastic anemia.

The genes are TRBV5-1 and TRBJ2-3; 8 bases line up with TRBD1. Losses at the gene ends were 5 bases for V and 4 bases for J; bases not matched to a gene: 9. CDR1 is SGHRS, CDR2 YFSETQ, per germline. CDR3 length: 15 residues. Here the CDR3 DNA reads TGCGCCAGCAGGAGACAGGGGTCGGTGTCAGATACGCAGTATTTT. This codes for CASRRQGSVSDTQYF.

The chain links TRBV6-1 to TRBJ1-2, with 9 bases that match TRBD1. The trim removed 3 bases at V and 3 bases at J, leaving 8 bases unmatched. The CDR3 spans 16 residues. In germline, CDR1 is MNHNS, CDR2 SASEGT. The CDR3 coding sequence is TGTGCCAGCAGTGAGTTGAGGACAGGGGCTTACTATGGCTACACCTTC. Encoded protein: CASSELRTGAYYGYTF.

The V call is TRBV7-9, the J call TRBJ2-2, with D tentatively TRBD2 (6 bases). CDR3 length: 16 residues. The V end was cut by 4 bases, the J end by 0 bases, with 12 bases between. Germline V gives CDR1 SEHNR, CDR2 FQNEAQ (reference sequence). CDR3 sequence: CASSSMDYANTGELFF. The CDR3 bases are TGTGCCAGCAGCTCCATGGACTACGCGAACACCGGGGAGCTGTTTTTT.